The sample holds a few counts of the clone carrying this TCR beta chain. No antigen is known for it. TCRdb re-called the 5' RACE reads through MiXCR, storing one row per CDR3 protein. The sample contains about 9,300 distinct CDR3 sequences, approximately 54% of which appear only once. The sample belongs to a study of spatial heterogeneity in lung cancer. Study-wide background: Alpha-chain detections were consistently fewer than beta-chain detections among the sequences. Matched bulk RNA-seq provided a T cell module score, and TCR transcript counts in tumor regions correlated strongly with it. General study results and limits: Tumor T cell coverage was estimated at 5.5% to 8% for alpha and roughly 13% for beta chains. In tumors, expanded intratumoral alpha and beta TCR counts tracked mutation counts.

Documented time point: sample taken at primary tumor resection. The donor population consisted of over 55 patients with untreated, early-stage non-small cell lung cancer. The CDR3 covers 13 residues. Trimming took 5 bases from V and 4 from J; bases not matched to a gene: 4. Germline assignment: CDR1 DFQATT and CDR2 SNEGSKA (reference sequence). The sequence came from a female donor with early-stage non-small cell lung cancer. The sample here was lung tumor tissue, taken at surgery. This chain links TRBV20-1 with TRBJ2-7; TRBD2 agrees at 11 bases. CDR3 region: CSAASSGGYEQYF. In DNA form, the CDR3 reads TGCAGTGCTGCTTCTAGCGGGGGGTACGAGCAGTACTTC.